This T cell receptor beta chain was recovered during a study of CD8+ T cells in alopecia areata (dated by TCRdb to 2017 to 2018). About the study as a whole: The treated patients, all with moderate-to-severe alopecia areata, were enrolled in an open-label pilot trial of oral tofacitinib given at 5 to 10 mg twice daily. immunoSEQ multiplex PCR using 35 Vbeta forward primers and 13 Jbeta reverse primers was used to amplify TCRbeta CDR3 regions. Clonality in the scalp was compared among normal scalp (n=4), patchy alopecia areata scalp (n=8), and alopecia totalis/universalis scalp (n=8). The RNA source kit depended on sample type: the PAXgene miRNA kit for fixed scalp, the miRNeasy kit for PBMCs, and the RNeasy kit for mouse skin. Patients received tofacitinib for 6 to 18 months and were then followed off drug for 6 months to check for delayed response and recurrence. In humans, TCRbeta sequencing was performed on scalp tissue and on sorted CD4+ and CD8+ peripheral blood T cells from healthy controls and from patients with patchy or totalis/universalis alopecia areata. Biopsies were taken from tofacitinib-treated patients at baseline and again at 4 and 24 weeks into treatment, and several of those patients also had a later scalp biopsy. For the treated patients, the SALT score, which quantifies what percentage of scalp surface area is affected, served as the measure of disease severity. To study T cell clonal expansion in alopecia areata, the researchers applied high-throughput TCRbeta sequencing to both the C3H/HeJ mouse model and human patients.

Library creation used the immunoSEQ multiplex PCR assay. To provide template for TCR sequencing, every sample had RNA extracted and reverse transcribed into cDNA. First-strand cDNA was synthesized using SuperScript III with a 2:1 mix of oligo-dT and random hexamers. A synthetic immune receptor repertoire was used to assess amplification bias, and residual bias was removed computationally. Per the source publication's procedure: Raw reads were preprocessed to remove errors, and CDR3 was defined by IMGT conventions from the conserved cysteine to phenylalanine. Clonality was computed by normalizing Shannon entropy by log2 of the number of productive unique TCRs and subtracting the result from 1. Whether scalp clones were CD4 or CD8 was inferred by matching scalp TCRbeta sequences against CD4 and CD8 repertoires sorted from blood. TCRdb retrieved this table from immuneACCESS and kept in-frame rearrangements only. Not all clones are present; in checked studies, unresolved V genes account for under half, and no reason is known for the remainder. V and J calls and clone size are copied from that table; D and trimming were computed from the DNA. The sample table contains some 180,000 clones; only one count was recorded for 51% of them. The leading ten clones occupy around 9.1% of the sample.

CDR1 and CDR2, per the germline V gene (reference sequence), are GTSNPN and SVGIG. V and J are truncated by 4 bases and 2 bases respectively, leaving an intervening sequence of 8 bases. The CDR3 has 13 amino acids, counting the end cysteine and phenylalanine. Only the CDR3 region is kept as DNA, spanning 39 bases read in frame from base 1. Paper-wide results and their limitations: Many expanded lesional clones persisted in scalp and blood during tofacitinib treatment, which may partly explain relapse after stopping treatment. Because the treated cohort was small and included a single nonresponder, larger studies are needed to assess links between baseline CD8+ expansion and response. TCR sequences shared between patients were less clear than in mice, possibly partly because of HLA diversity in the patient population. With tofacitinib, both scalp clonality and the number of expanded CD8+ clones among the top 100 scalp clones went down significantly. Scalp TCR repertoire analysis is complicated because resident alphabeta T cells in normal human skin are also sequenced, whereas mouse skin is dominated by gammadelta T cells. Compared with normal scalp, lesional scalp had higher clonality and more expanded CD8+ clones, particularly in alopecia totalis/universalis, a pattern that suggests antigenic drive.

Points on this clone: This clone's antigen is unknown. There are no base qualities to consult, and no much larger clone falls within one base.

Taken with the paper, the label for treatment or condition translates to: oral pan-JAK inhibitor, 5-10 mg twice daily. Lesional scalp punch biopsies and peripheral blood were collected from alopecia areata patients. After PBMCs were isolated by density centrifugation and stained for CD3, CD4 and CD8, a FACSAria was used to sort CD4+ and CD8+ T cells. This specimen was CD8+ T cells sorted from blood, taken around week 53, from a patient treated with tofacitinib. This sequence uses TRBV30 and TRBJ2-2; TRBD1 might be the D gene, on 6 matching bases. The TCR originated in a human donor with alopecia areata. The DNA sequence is TGTGCCTGGATGGGGGCTAACACCGGGGAGCTGTTTTTT. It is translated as CAWMGANTGELFF.